The clone carrying this T cell receptor beta chain was seen at least ten times. The antigen remains unidentified. This sample is part of a study of T cells after yellow fever vaccination. Looked up from germline, CDR1 is SEHNR and CDR2 is FQNEAQ (reference sequence). This CDR3 spans 14 amino acids. V was clipped by 4 bases and J by 0 bases, with 8 bases between them. Findings of the study overall: Subsequent booster samples again held most clones from primary vaccination (just under 98% CD4, 88% CD8).

A single record per CDR3 protein comes from TCRdb applying MiXCR to the 5' RACE reads. The table includes about 69,000 distinct CDR3 sequences, approximately 5.9% detected once. The chain has TRBV7-9 and TRBJ2-3, with D unclear. This clonotype originated in a young man who received the YFV17D yellow fever vaccine. Source: CD4+ T cells sorted from PBMCs, taken more than 13 days after the first yellow fever vaccination. The CDR3, as DNA: TGTGCCAGCAGCTCTATCCTTAGCACAGATACGCAGTATTTT. It translates to CASSSILSTDTQYF.